The present T cell receptor (beta chain) was sequenced within a study of blood T cell repertoires in COVID-19. Across the study: The study drew acute and convalescent COVID-19 samples from the United States, Italy and Spain. Sample material is recorded as cDNA or gDNA derived from T cells, B-cell-depleted T cells, or PBMCs.

V was pared by 8 bases and J by 4 bases, with 14 bases between. CDR1 is MNHEY and CDR2 is SVGAGI in the germline V gene. This CDR3 is 13 amino acids long. In the original analysis: Reference gene primer amplification gave estimated nucleated cell counts. The repertoire was sequenced with immunoSEQ multiplex PCR; TCRdb's copy has only in-frame clones and lacks some. The V and J calls and the clone size are those of that table, but D and trimming were determined from the DNA. There are about 210,000 clones in the sample; roughly four fifths occur only once, and approximately 12% lies in the top ten. This chain connects TRBV6-5 to TRBJ1-2; weak D call: TRBD1 (5 bases). Specimen: peripheral blood. The source of this sequence is a woman in her forties with acute or convalescent COVID-19. CDR3 protein: CASLGSRGYGYTF. The CDR3 DNA sequence: TGTGCCAGCTTAGGTAGTAGGGGCTATGGCTACACCTTC.